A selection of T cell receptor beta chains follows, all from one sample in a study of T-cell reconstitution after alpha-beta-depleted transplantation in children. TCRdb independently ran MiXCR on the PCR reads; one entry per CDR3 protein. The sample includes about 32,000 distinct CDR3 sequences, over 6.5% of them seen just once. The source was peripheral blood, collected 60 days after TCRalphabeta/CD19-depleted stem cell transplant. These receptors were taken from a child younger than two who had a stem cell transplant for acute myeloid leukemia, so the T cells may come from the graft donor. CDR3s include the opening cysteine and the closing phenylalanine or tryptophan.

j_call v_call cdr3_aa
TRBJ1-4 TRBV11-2 CASSPYDRATNEKLFF
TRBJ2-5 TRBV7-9 CASSSSGGNQETQYF
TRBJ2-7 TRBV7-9 CASSSRLAPGKEQYF
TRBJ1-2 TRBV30 CAWSVVGFSVGYTF
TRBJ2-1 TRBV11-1 CASSYYRNSLQNEQFF
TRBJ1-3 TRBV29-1 CSVEIVGNTIYF
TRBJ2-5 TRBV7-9 CASSLVVREGQETQYF
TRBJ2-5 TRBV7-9 CASILQTGGQETQYF
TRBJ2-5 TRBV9 CASSVDATPKETQYF
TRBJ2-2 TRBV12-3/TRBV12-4 CASKGPTGELFF
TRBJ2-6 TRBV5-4 CASSPGLGGANVLTF
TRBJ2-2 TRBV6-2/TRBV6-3 CASKSKNTGELFF
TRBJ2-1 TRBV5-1 CASSSGLAGPHHNEQFF
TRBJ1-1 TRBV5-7 CASSLDRCNTEAFF
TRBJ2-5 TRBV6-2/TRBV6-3 CASRSTGTQYF
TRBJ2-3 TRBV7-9 CASSPRSFSTDTQYF
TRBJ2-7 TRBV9 CASSVGDSATYEQYF
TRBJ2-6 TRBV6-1 CASTPGGANVLTF
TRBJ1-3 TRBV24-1 CATSDTGTGGTIYF
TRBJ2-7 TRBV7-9 CASSLRREEQYF
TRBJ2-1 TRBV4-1 CASSQRGPTSDYNEQFF
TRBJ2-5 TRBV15 CATSSDIAAETQYF
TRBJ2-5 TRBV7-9 CASSLATDRGSETQYF
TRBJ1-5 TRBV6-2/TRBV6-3 CASSPHGGVNQPQHF
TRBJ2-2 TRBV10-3 CAIRTGTGVGGELFF
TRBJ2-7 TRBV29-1 CSVEDSGPGYVQYF
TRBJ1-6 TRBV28 CASSPINSPLHF
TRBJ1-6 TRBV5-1 CASSWTPGTENYNSPLHF
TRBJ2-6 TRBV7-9 CASSPGTAGANVLTF
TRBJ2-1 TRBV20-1 CSARDSDRYNEQFF
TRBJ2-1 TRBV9 CASSVGQGAYNEQFF
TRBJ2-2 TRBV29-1 CSVTSGRTGELFF
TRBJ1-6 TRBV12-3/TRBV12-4 CASGGSGQYNSPLHF
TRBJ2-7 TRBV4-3 CASARGTESFLYEQYF
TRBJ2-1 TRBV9 CASSPRGLAGPNEQFF
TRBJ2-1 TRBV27 CASSPLGGAYNEQFF
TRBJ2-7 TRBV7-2 CASSPPGLAGVEQYF
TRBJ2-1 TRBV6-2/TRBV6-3 CASTRVLAGGPPYNEQFF
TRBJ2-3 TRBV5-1 CASSPRGPDTQYF
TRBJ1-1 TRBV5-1 CASSLKRGWNTEAFF
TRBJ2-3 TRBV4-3 CASSSRDRGRDTQYF
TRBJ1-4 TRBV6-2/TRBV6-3 CASSDPGQLNEKLFF
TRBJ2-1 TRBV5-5 CASSLGLLSYNEQFF
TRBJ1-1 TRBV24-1 CATSDGDRGNTEAFF
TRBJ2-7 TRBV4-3 CASSQAWSGRSSYEQYF
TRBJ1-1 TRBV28 CASSLENRDTEAFF
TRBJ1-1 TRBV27 CASHITPYGDTEAFF
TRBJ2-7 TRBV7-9 CASRTGPSYEQYF